The T cell receptor beta chain described here comes from a study of blood T cell repertoires in COVID-19 (dated by TCRdb to 2020 to 2021). In the study overall: Samples from collaborators originated in the United States, Italy and Spain and spanned both the acute and convalescent phases of COVID-19. The prospective study material was composed of cDNA or gDNA derived from T cells, B-cell-depleted T cells, or PBMCs. The dataset comprised deeply sampled blood TCRbeta repertoires from subjects exposed to, actively infected with, or recovered from COVID-19. The repertoires were released in a freely available public database intended as a resource for research on the immune response to SARS-CoV-2. The samples were drawn from the first 160 participants of the ongoing ImmuneRACE study and from over 950 subjects provided by 6 global collaborators. Sample metadata almost always included a de-identified subject ID, COVID-19 status, age in years and sex. Where HLA class I and class II types were available, the types were taken from metadata supplied by the sample provider, not from assay-based typing. Points the paper makes about the study in general: The quantity of clinical and demographic metadata differed by source and by participant and was supplied without curation.

Enrolling through a virtual design, the prospective study's participants ranged in age from roughly 18 to 100 years and lived across some 22 United States geographic areas. To assign participants to cohorts, the prospective study relied on clinical history that participants themselves reported in a screening survey and a study questionnaire. Recovered participants in ImmuneRACE Cohort 3 were defined as having two consecutive negative NP/OP PCR tests, clearance from a healthcare professional, or resolution of symptoms. Each participant in the prospective study had whole blood, serum and a nasopharyngeal or oropharyngeal swab collected by mobile phlebotomists. Over a roughly two-month period, participants in the prospective study had the option of providing additional blood draws and questionnaires. Prospective study blood samples were shipped either frozen or at room temperature before DNA extraction.

TCRbeta CDR3 regions were amplified from genomic DNA using the immunoSEQ Assay, a bias-controlled multiplex PCR. The original methods were these. Within the assay, amplification of reference gene primers was used to estimate how many nucleated cells each sample contained. Sequence reads were collapsed and filtered to measure the absolute abundance of every unique TCRbeta CDR3 rearrangement. Productive Simpson clonality was computed per sample as the square root of Simpson's diversity index over productive rearrangements. TCRdb re-hosts the immuneACCESS table, in-frame sequences only. Its copies lack some clones; in the studies checked, an unresolved V gene accounts for under half of them, and the cause for the rest is not known. V and J calls and clone size are given by that table; D and trimming were obtained from the DNA. Across this sample there are 150,000 to 200,000 clones, with 89% seen only once. Approximately 0.77% of the sample belongs to the ten largest clones.

Notes on this clone: Its antigen remains unidentified. Base quality data are lacking; no much larger clone is found one base away.

The CDR3 runs 15 residues from the cysteine to the phenylalanine. Only CDR3 DNA is held: 45 bases, read in frame from base 1. V lost 4 bases and J lost 1 base; the stretch between them is 11 bases long. Based on the germline V gene (reference sequence), the CDR1 and CDR2 sequences are SEHNR and FQNEAQ. The rearrangement joined TRBV7-9 to TRBJ1-3; matching of 6 bases hints at TRBD1 as the D gene. The sequencing sample was made of PBMCs or T cells enriched from blood (not recorded which). The sequence came from a woman aged 18-29 years who had recovered from COVID-19. In nucleotide form, the sequence is TGTGCCAGCAGCTCCATACAGGGTTCTGGAAACACCATATATTTT. Translation gives CASSSIQGSGNTIYF.